This T cell receptor (beta chain) was found in a study of CD8 T cells in Susac syndrome. When the RNA was reverse transcribed, random hexamers were used with an input of about 0.5 to 1 ug. Via MiXCR, TCRdb re-called the immunoSEQ multiplex PCR reads, giving one row per CDR3 protein. The table includes a few hundred thousand distinct CDR3 sequences, 94% detected once. CDR3 size: 21 residues. V was clipped by 4 bases and J by 0 bases; unmatched bases: 12. Per the germline V gene, CDR1 is SGHRS and CDR2 is YFSETQ. Sequencing of TCR beta was performed on blood CD8+ and CD4+ T cells. Isolation of CD8+ and CD4+ T cells was performed negatively, whereas enrichment of TEMRA cells was done by FACS. This clonotype was counted a single time.

This sequence joins TRBV5-1 and TRBJ2-6; 14 bases map to TRBD2. The material sequenced was CD4+ T cells from PBMCs. This receptor was taken from a human donor with Susac syndrome. CDR3 amino acids: CASSQTGLAGGPNSGANVLTF. The CDR3 DNA sequence: TGCGCCAGCAGCCAAACAGGACTAGCGGGGGGCCCGAACTCTGGGGCCAACGTCCTGACTTTC.